This T cell receptor (beta chain) derives from a study of blood T cell repertoires in COVID-19. At the level of the study: Acute and convalescent COVID-19 specimens originated in the United States, Italy and Spain. T cells, B-cell-depleted T cells, or PBMCs supplied cDNA or gDNA.

As originally analysed: The authors estimated nucleated cell counts from reference gene primer amplification. Data came from immunoSEQ multiplex PCR; TCRdb stores just in-frame clones and leaves some out. From that table come the V and J calls and clone size; the DNA was used to work out D and trimming. The sample gives under 200,000 clones, 70% to 90% of which show up once; 4% is in the top ten. V was shortened by 3 bases and J by 7 bases, with 7 bases between the two germline ends. The CDR3 loop spans 12 amino acids. What was sequenced was peripheral blood. The chain joins TRBV12-3 or TRBV12-4 to TRBJ1-5; D might be TRBD1 (6 bases). The clonotype was recovered from a woman in her 70s with acute or convalescent COVID-19. The CDR3 DNA reads TGTGCCAGCAGTTTTGGACAGCAGCCCCAGCATTTT. It yields the protein CASSFGQQPQHF.